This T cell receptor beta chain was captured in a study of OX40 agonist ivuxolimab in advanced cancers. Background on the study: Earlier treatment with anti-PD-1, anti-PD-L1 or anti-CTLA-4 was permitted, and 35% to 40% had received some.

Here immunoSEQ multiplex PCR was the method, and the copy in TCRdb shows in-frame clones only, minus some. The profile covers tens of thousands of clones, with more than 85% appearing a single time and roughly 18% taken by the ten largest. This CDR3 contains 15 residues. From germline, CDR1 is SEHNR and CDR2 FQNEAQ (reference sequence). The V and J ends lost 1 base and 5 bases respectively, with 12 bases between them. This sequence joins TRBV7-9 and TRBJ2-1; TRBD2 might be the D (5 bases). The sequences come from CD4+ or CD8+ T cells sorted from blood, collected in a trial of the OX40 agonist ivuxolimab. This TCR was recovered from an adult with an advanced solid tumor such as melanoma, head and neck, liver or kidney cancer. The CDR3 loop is CASSLGGMIHNEQFF. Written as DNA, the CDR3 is TGTGCCAGCAGCTTAGGAGGGATGATCCACAATGAGCAGTTCTTC.